This entry is about one T cell receptor beta chain. Across about two dozen US areas, participants ranged in age from about 18 to 90 years. Participant reports of clinical history set cohort assignment. TCRdb keeps only in-frame clones here, not all; method: immunoSEQ multiplex PCR. Among a few hundred thousand clones listed, around 91% were seen once. This entry comes from a study of blood T cell repertoires in COVID-19. On the study more broadly: Nucleic acid was either cDNA or gDNA, and it came from T cells, B-cell-depleted T cells, or PBMCs.

Trimming left V 6 bases short and J 10 bases short, with 19 bases between. CDR1 and CDR2 from the germline V gene are KGHSH and LQKENI. This CDR3 comprises 15 residues. The rearrangement links TRBV18 to TRBJ1-6; maybe TRBD1 (5 bases). Sequencing used PBMCs or T cells enriched from blood (not recorded which). The TCR originated in a woman aged 18-30 years with acute COVID-19. CDR3 amino acids: CASSPIGGELSPLHF. The CDR3 coding sequence is TGTGCCAGCTCCCCCATCGGAGGGGAGCTCTCACCCCTCCACTTT.